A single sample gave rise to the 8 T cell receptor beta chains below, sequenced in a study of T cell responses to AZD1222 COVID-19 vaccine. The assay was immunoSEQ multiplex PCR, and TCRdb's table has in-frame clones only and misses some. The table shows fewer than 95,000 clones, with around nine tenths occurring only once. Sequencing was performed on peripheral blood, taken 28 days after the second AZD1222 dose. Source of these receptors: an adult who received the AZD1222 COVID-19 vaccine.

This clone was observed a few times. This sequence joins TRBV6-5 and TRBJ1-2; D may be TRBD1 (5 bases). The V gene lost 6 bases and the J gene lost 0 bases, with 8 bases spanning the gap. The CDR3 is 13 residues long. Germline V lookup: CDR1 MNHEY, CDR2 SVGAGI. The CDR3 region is CASRRQTNYGYTF. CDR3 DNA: TGTGCCAGCAGAAGACAGACTAACTATGGCTACACCTTC.

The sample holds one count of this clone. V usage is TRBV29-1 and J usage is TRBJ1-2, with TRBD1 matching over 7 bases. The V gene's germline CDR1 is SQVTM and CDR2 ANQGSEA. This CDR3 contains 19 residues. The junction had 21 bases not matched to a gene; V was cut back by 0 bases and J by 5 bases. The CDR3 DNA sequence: TGCAGCGTTGAAGATGGTCCAGGTGGACAGGATCCTTATCAATATGGCTACACCTTC. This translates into CSVEDGPGGQDPYQYGYTF.

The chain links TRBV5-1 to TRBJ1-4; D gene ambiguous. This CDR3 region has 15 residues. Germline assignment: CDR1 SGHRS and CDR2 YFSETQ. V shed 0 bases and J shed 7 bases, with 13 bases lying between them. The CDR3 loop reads CASSLVGGQTEKLFF. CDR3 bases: TGCGCCAGCAGCTTGGTTGGTGGGCAGACTGAAAAACTGTTTTTT.

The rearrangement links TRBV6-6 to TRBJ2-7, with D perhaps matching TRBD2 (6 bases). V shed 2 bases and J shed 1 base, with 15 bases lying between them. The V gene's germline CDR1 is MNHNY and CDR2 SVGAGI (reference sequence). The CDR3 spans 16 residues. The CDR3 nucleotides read TGTGCCAGCAGTTACAGCGGGCGGGAAGCGTCCTACGAGCAGTACTTC. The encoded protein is CASSYSGREASYEQYF.

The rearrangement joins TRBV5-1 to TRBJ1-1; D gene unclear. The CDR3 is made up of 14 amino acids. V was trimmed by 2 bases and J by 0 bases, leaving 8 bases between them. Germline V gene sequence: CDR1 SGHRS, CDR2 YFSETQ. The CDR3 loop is CASSFLDMNTEAFF. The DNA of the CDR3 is TGCGCCAGCAGCTTTCTAGATATGAACACTGAAGCTTTCTTT.

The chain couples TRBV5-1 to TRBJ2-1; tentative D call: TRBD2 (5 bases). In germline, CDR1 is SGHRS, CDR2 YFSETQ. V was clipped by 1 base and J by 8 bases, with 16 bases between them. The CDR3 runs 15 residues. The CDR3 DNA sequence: TGCGCCAGCAGCTTGATAGGAGGTCAGGTGGATGAGCAGTTCTTC. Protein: CASSLIGGQVDEQFF.

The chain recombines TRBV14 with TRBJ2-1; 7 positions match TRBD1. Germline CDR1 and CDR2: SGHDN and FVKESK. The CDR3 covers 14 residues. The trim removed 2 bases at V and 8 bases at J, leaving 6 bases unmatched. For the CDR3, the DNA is TGTGCCAGCAGCCAATTAGGGCAGGGGGATGAGCAGTTCTTC. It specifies CASSQLGQGDEQFF.

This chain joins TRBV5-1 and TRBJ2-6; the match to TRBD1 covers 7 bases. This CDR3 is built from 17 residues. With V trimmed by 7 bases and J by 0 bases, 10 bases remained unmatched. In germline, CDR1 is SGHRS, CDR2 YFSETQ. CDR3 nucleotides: TGCGCCAGCGGAACGGACAGGTCGAGCTCTGGGGCCAACGTCCTGACTTTC. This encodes CASGTDRSSSGANVLTF.